This TCR beta chain was captured in a study of brain T cells in children with intractable seizures. Using immunoSEQ multiplex PCR, the repertoire was profiled, and TCRdb retains in-frame clones only, with some absent. The sample lists about 340,000 clones, 93% occurring once. With 10 bases removed from V and 5 bases from J, the gap between germline ends came to 9 bases. Germline CDR1 reads LNHDA; CDR2 reads SQIVND (reference sequence). The CDR3 is 11 residues long. Documented time point: blood from clinic visit 5 months post-surgery; TSC patient then seizure free. The source was peripheral blood, collected 4 to 6 months after surgery. The TCR sequence derives from a boy in the first two years of life with tuberous sclerosis and intractable seizures. The rearrangement joins TRBV19 to TRBJ2-1; no reliable D call. For the CDR3, the DNA is TGTGCCACCGCGTCGGACAATGAGCAGTTCTTC. This gives the protein CATASDNEQFF.